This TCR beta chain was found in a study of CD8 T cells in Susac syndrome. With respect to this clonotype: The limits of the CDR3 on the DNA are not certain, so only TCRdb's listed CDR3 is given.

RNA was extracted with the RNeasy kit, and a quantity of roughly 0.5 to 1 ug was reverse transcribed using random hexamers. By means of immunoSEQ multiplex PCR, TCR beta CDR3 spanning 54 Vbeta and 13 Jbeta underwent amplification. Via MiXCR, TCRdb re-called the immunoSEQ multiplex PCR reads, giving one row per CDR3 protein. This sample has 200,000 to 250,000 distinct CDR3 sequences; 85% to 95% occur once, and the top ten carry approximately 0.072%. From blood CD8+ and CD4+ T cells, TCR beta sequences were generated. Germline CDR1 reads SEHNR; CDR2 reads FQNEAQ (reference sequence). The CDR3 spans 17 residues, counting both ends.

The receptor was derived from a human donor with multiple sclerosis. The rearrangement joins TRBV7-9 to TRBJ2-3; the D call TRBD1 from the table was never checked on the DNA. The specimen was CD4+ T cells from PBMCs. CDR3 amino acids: CASSPRLSGRSTDTQYF.